Below are 5 T cell receptor beta chains sequenced from a single sample in a study of shared clonotypes between healthy human individuals. Assay: immunoSEQ multiplex PCR; the TCRdb copy retains only in-frame clones and omits some. Of about 520,000 clones in the sample, 81% were seen once. Sequencing input: PBMCs. Receptor source: a middle-aged woman in good health. Some clones in this sample may be carry-over from other donors' samples.

The chain is built from TRBV30 and TRBJ2-1; D is unclear. The CDR3 covers 11 residues. Trimming took off 1 base at V and 7 bases at J, with 5 bases between the two ends. Looked up from germline, CDR1 is GTSNPN and CDR2 is SVGIG (reference sequence). CDR3 sequence (DNA): TGTGCCTGGAGTGGGGCAAATGAGCAGTTCTTC. This codes for CAWSGANEQFF.

This rearrangement joins TRBV28 to TRBJ2-5, with D perhaps TRBD1 (5 bases). Trimming left V 2 bases short and J 5 bases short, with 15 bases between. CDR1 MDHEN and CDR2 SYDVKM come from the germline V gene. This CDR3 has 15 residues. CDR3 residues: CASSLRGSYAETQYF. The CDR3 DNA follows: TGTGCCAGCAGTTTAAGGGGATCTTATGCGGAGACCCAGTACTTC.

The chain is built from TRBV7-8 and TRBJ2-1; 11 bases are a match to TRBD2. Germline loops: CDR1 SGHVS, CDR2 FQNEAQ. The CDR3 has 20 amino acids. The junction had 14 bases not matched to a gene; V was cut back by 4 bases and J by 0 bases. CDR3 in DNA: TGTGCCAGCAGCTCCCCGGGACTAGCGGAGTCGAGGAGCTCCTACAATGAGCAGTTCTTC. The encoded protein is CASSSPGLAESRSSYNEQFF.

This chain uses TRBV10-1 with TRBJ2-7; 7 bases match TRBD2. This CDR3 has 18 residues. CDR1 is WNHNN, CDR2 SYGVQD, per germline (reference sequence). Losses at the gene ends were 0 bases for V and 2 bases for J; bases not matched to a gene: 13. CDR3 nucleotide sequence: TGCGCCAGCAGTGAGTCGGGGGGGAGAACCCTCCGACCCTACGAGCAGTACTTC. Protein sequence: CASSESGGRTLRPYEQYF.

A note on this clone: A read error likely explains this, since a far larger clone differs by one base. This chain connects TRBV6-1 to TRBJ2-1; D not resolved. Germline V gives CDR1 MNHNS, CDR2 SASEGT. V was cut by 7 bases and J by 5 bases, with 3 bases left in between. This CDR3 is built from 10 residues. The CDR3, as DNA: TGTGCCAGCAATAACAATGAGCAGTTCTTC. The encoded protein is CASNNNEQFF.